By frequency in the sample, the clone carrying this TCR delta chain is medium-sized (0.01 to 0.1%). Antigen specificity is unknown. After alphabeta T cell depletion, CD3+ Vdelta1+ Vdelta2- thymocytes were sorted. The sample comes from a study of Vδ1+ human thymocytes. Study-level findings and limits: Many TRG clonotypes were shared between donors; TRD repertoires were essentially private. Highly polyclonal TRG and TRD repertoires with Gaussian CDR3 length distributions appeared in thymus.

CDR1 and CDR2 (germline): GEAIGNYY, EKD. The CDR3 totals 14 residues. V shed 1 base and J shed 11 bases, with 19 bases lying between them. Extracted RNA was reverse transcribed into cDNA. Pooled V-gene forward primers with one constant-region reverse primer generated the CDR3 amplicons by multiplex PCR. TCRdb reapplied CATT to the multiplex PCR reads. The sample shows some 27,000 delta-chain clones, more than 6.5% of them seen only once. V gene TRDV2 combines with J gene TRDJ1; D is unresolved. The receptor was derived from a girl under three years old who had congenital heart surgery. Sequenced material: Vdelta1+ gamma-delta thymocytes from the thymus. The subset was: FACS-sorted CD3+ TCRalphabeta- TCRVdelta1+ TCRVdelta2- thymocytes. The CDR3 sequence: CACDTGILTPTLIF. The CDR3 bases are TGTGCCTGTGACACGGGTATACTGACCCCAACGCTCATCTTT.